This entry is about one T cell receptor beta chain. This sample is drawn from a study of blood T cell repertoires in COVID-19. J lost 0 bases, V lost 0 bases, and 5 bases had no gene match. Per the germline V gene, CDR1 is SGHNT and CDR2 is YYREEE (reference sequence). This CDR3 spans 17 amino acids. The table came from immunoSEQ multiplex PCR; TCRdb's copy has only in-frame clones and leaves some out. Of just over 300,000 clones listed, 90% are singletons. In terms of age and location, participants ranged from about 18 to 90 years and lived in roughly 22 US areas. V gene TRBV5-4 combines with J gene TRBJ2-5, with 10 bases identical to TRBD2. The origin of this receptor is a woman under 30 with acute COVID-19. The source material was PBMCs or T cells enriched from blood (not recorded which). CDR3 sequence: CASSLVGLAGDQETQYF. The CDR3 DNA reads as TGTGCCAGCAGCTTGGTGGGGCTAGCGGGAGACCAAGAGACCCAGTACTTC.